This TCR beta chain derives from a study of T cells in Graves' hyperthyroidism and ophthalmopathy. Study results and caveats: Researchers found most expanded thyroid clonotypes above 0.001 in blood as well.

In its sample, this clonotype was seen many times. The antigen is undetermined. From RNA transcripts, TCR beta CDR3 regions were amplified. HTBI primers were the set used in a first-round RT-PCR of the TCR CDR3. TCRdb itself ran the multiplex PCR reads through MiXCR, one entry per CDR3 protein. The table has about 510,000 distinct CDR3 sequences, 14% seen once. The material sequenced was blood. The TCR sequence derives from a woman aged 40 to 50 with Graves' hyperthyroidism.

Written as DNA, the CDR3 is TGTGCCAGCAGTTTTAGTGGATACACAGATACGCAGTATTTT. Encoded protein: CASSFSGYTDTQYF. The rearrangement uses TRBV12-3 or TRBV12-4 and TRBJ2-3; no clear D. The CDR3 loop spans 14 amino acids. Trimming took off 3 bases at V and 2 bases at J, with 9 bases between the two ends.